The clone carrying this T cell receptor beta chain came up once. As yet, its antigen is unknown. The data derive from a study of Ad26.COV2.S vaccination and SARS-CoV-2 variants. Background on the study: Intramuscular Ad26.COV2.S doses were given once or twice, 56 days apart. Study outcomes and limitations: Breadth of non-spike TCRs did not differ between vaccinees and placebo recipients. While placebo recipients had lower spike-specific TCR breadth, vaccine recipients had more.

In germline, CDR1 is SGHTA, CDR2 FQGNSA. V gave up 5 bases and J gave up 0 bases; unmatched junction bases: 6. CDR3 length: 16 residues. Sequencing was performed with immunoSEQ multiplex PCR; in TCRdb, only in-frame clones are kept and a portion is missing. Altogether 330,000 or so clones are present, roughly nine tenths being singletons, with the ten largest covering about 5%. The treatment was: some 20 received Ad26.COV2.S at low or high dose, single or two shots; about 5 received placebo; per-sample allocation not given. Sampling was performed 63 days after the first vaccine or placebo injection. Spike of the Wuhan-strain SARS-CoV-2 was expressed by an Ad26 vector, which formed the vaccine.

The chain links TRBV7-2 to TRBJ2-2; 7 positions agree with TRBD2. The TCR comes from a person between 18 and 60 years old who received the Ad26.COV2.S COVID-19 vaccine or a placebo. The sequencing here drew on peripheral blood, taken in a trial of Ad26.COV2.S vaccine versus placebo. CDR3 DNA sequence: TGTGCCAGCAGCCCCGGCGGGGGTTCGAACACCGGGGAGCTGTTTTTT. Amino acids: CASSPGGGSNTGELFF.